The 27 T cell receptor beta chains reported below all come from one sample, sequenced in a study of T cell responses to AZD1222 COVID-19 vaccine. Sequencing used immunoSEQ multiplex PCR; TCRdb keeps in-frame clones, though not all of them. The sample has some 130,000 clones; about 91% are singletons. The source was peripheral blood, collected on day 0 of AZD1222 vaccination. The origin of the receptors is an adult in good health.

The chain employs TRBV7-2 and TRBJ2-2, with unresolved D. CDR3 size: 15 residues. V gave up 5 bases and J gave up 1 base, with 11 bases separating them. Germline values: CDR1 SGHTA, CDR2 FQGNSA. The CDR3 sequence: CASSPREVNTGELFF. DNA of the CDR3: TGTGCCAGCAGCCCCCGCGAAGTGAACACCGGGGAGCTGTTTTTT.

The J gene is TRBJ1-1, the V gene TRBV6-4, with 8 positions matching TRBD1. Germline CDR1 MRHNA, CDR2 SNTAGT. With V trimmed by 5 bases and J by 1 base, 6 bases remained unmatched. The CDR3 covers 15 residues. CDR3 sequence (DNA): TGTGCCAGCAGTCGAACCGGGACAGGGAACACTGAAGCTTTCTTT. As protein: CASSRTGTGNTEAFF.

The rearrangement links TRBV4-1 to TRBJ2-7; possibly TRBD1 or TRBD2 for D (5 bases each). There are 16 residues in the CDR3. Per germline, CDR1 MGHRA and CDR2 YSYEKL. Deletions cut 1 base from V and 3 bases from J, with 16 bases between. The chain's CDR3 is CASSQVGAGPYYEQYF. The CDR3 region has the DNA TGCGCCAGCAGCCAAGTAGGGGCGGGCCCGTACTACGAGCAGTACTTC.

V gene TRBV7-9 combines with J gene TRBJ1-1; D is perhaps TRBD1 (6 bases). Germline V lookup: CDR1 SEHNR, CDR2 FQNEAQ (reference sequence). Trimming took off 5 bases at V and 1 base at J, with 8 bases between the two ends. This CDR3 is 13 amino acids long. DNA of the CDR3: TGTGCCAGCAGCCTACAGGGGAACACTGAAGCTTTCTTT. It specifies CASSLQGNTEAFF.

This chain uses TRBV19 with TRBJ2-7; D is possibly TRBD2 (6 bases). There are 13 residues in the CDR3. The germline V gene has CDR1 LNHDA and CDR2 SQIVND (reference sequence). V lost 5 bases and J 5 bases, leaving 13 bases between the germline ends. This chain's CDR3 is CASSAGPIDEQYF. DNA of the CDR3: TGTGCCAGTAGTGCGGGACCGATTGACGAGCAGTACTTC.

This chain connects TRBV25-1 to TRBJ1-2; perhaps TRBD1 as D (6 bases). Deletions cut 3 bases from V and 6 bases from J, with 8 bases between. This CDR3 comprises 12 residues. The germline V gene encodes CDR1 MGHDK and CDR2 SYGVNS. CDR3 sequence reads: CASSEYRDGYTF. For the CDR3, the DNA is TGTGCCAGCAGTGAGTACAGGGATGGCTACACCTTC.

J is TRBJ1-4 and V is TRBV7-2, with 7 bases identical to TRBD1. Germline V gene data show CDR1 as SGHTA and CDR2 as FQGNSA. The CDR3 contains 16 residues. Losses at the gene ends were 2 bases for V and 4 bases for J; bases not matched to a gene: 7. CDR3 coding DNA: TGTGCCAGCAGCTTATTCCCAGGGGGGATTAATGAAAAACTGTTTTTT. It codes for CASSLFPGGINEKLFF. Full variable domain (missing parts from reference TRBV7-2 and TRBJ1-4): GAGVSQSPSNKVTEKGKDVELRCDPISGHTALYWYRQSLGQGLEFLIYFQGNSAPDKSGLPSDRFSAERTGGSVSTLTIQRTQQEDSAVYLCASSLFPGGINEKLFFGSGTQLSVL.

The V call is TRBV9, the J call TRBJ1-2, with D hard to call. The length of the CDR3 is 13 residues. CDR1 and CDR2 (germline): SGDLS, YYNGEE. V dropped 1 base and J dropped 3 bases, with 7 bases sitting between them. The CDR3 DNA reads as TGTGCCAGCAGCGTAAGGTGGGACTATGGCTACACCTTC. Protein product: CASSVRWDYGYTF.

J is TRBJ1-4 and V is TRBV29-1, with D unclear. Germline V lookup: CDR1 SQVTM, CDR2 ANQGSEA. Deletions cut 3 bases from V and 0 bases from J, with 8 bases between. The CDR3 runs 14 residues. The CDR3 coding sequence is TGCAGCGTTGAGTTGGGCACAACTAATGAAAAACTGTTTTTT. As protein: CSVELGTTNEKLFF.

This chain connects TRBV9 to TRBJ2-1; tentatively, D is TRBD1 (5 bases). V was trimmed by 4 bases and J by 5 bases, leaving 10 bases between them. The CDR3 is 13 residues long. Looked up from germline, CDR1 is SGDLS and CDR2 is YYNGEE. CDR3 nucleotide sequence: TGTGCCAGCAGCTTGGACACCCACAATGAGCAGTTCTTC. As protein: CASSLDTHNEQFF.

The DNA for the CDR3 is TGCGCCAGCAGCTCATCCGGGACAGGAAAATACGAGCAGTACTTC. Amino acid sequence: CASSSSGTGKYEQYF. The chain employs TRBV4-1 and TRBJ2-7; 8 bases match TRBD1. The germline CDR1 and CDR2 sequences are MGHRA and YSYEKL. Germline trimming cut 5 bases from V and 4 bases from J; bases unmatched to any gene: 10. This CDR3 contains 15 residues.

The chain couples TRBV7-2 to TRBJ2-7; perhaps TRBD1 as D (5 bases). CDR1 SGHTA and CDR2 FQGNSA come from the germline V gene. The CDR3 runs 14 residues. Trimming cost V 0 bases and J 3 bases, with 9 bases left between them. As DNA, the CDR3 is TGTGCCAGCAGCTTAGCAAGGCAGGGCTACGAGCAGTACTTC. It codes for CASSLARQGYEQYF.

The gene calls are TRBV13 and TRBJ1-1; D is undetermined. Trimming took 0 bases from V and 7 from J, leaving 15 bases between them. From germline, CDR1 is PRHDT and CDR2 FYEKMQ (reference sequence). CDR3 length: 15 amino acids. This chain's CDR3 is CASSLGHQALGEAFF. The CDR3 bases are TGTGCCAGCAGCTTAGGCCACCAAGCTCTCGGTGAAGCTTTCTTT.

The V and J genes are TRBV4-1 and TRBJ2-2, with D unresolved. Trimming removed 2 bases at V and 0 bases at J, with 13 bases between. Germline V gives CDR1 MGHRA, CDR2 YSYEKL. This CDR3 region has 17 residues. As DNA, the CDR3 is TGCGCCAGCAGCCAACTTAACCTGTTCGCGAACACCGGGGAGCTGTTTTTT. Translating it yields CASSQLNLFANTGELFF.

J is TRBJ1-3 and V is TRBV5-1; no clear D gene. The germline V gene has CDR1 SGHRS and CDR2 YFSETQ. The CDR3 covers 18 residues. V was shortened by 3 bases and J by 0 bases, with 19 bases between the two germline ends. The DNA for the CDR3 is TGCGCCAGCAGCTCCTGGAGCACCGTTGGGAACTCTGGAAACACCATATATTTT. Translated: CASSSWSTVGNSGNTIYF. The variable domain in full, with the rest retrieved from reference TRBV5-1 and TRBJ1-3, is KAGVTQTPRYLIKTRGQQVTLSCSPISGHRSVSWYQQTPGQGLQFLFEYFSETQRNKGNFPGRFSGRQFSNSRSEMNVSTLELGDSALYLCASSSWSTVGNSGNTIYFGEGSWLTVV.

The chain couples TRBV4-1 to TRBJ1-2; TRBD1 agrees at 7 bases. Germline V gene lookup returns CDR1 MGHRA and CDR2 YSYEKL. V lost 6 bases and J lost 8; bases outside the gene matches: 12. This CDR3 is built from 14 residues. CDR3 DNA: TGCGCCAGCAGGTCTGACGAGGGGGCGCTGGGCTACACCTTC. Amino acid sequence: CASRSDEGALGYTF.

The chain carries TRBV7-8 and TRBJ1-6, with 7 bases fitting TRBD1. The CDR3 is 15 amino acids. The germline V gene encodes CDR1 SGHVS and CDR2 FQNEAQ. J gave up 9 bases and V 1 base, and 6 bases lay outside the gene matches. The CDR3 sequence is CASSLVPTGSSPLHF. CDR3 nucleotides: TGTGCCAGCAGCTTAGTACCGACAGGGAGTTCACCCCTCCACTTT.

CDR3 coding DNA: TGTGCCAGTAGTACCTTAGCCGGGATGGGGCAAGAGACCCAGTACTTC. Translating gives CASSTLAGMGQETQYF. This chain links TRBV19 with TRBJ2-5, with D maybe TRBD2 (5 bases). The CDR3 covers 16 residues. V shed 4 bases and J shed 2 bases, with 17 bases lying between them. Germline V lookup: CDR1 LNHDA, CDR2 SQIVND (reference sequence).

This CDR3 is CASSREDSNQPQHF. The CDR3 region has the DNA TGTGCCAGCAGTCGCGAGGATAGCAATCAGCCCCAGCATTTT. V usage is TRBV6-6 and J usage is TRBJ1-5; D gene unclear. From germline, CDR1 is MNHNY and CDR2 SVGAGI (reference sequence). Trimming removed 5 bases at V and 0 bases at J, with 8 bases between. The CDR3 runs 14 residues.

This clone has just one count. This chain links TRBV30 with TRBJ1-2; D ambiguous. The germline V gene has CDR1 GTSNPN and CDR2 SVGIG (reference sequence). CDR3 size: 8 residues. Trimming took 4 bases from V and 7 from J, leaving 1 base between them. CDR3 DNA: TGTGCCTGGATTGGCTACACCTTC. Amino acids: CAWIGYTF. The full variable domain, its missing parts supplied by reference TRBV30 and TRBJ1-2, is SQTIHQWPATLVQPVGSPLSLECTVEGTSNPNLYWYRQAAGRGLQLLFYSVGIGQISSEVPQNLSASRPQDRQFILSSKKLLLSDSGFYLCAWIGYTFGSGTRLTVV.

The chain carries TRBV7-9 and TRBJ1-1; D call uncertain. Germline assignment: CDR1 SEHNR and CDR2 FQNEAQ (reference sequence). The CDR3 is 10 amino acids. Trimming shortened V by 4 bases and J by 7 bases, and 4 bases separated the two germline ends. The CDR3 DNA reads TGTGCCAGCAGCTCTCATGAAGCTTTCTTT. This sequence encodes CASSSHEAFF.

This clone has a handful of counts. This chain joins TRBV7-2 and TRBJ2-7, with unresolved D. Trimming removed 1 base at V and 5 bases at J, with 15 bases between. This CDR3 has 15 amino acids. Germline assignment: CDR1 SGHTA and CDR2 FQGNSA. CDR3 sequence reads: CASSLDLYGVNEQYF. CDR3 nucleotides: TGTGCCAGCAGCTTAGATCTTTATGGGGTCAACGAGCAGTACTTC. Full variable domain (missing parts from reference TRBV7-2 and TRBJ2-7): GAGVSQSPSNKVTEKGKDVELRCDPISGHTALYWYRQSLGQGLEFLIYFQGNSAPDKSGLPSDRFSAERTGGSVSTLTIQRTQQEDSAVYLCASSLDLYGVNEQYFGPGTRLTVT.

V is TRBV7-9 and J is TRBJ1-5, with 12 positions matching TRBD1. CDR1 is SEHNR and CDR2 is FQNEAQ in the germline V gene (reference sequence). This CDR3 is built from 16 residues. After removal of 1 base from V and 6 bases from J, the junction contained 4 bases not matched to a gene. The CDR3 region has the DNA TGTGCCAGCAGCTTAGAGGGACAGGGGGCTCCTCAGCCCCAGCATTTT. Translating it yields CASSLEGQGAPQPQHF. The variable domain in full, with the rest retrieved from reference TRBV7-9 and TRBJ1-5, is DTGVSQNPRHKITKRGQNVTFRCDPISEHNRLYWYRQTLGQGPEFLTYFQNEAQLEKSRLLSDRFSAERPKGSFSTLEIQRTEQGDSAMYLCASSLEGQGAPQPQHFGDGTRLSIL.

This sequence joins TRBV19 and TRBJ2-7, with TRBD2 identical over 15 bases. V lost 7 bases and J lost 4; bases outside the gene matches: 5. The CDR3 runs to 15 residues. Germline V gene lookup returns CDR1 LNHDA and CDR2 SQIVND (reference sequence). DNA of the CDR3: TGTGCCAGTATGGGACTAGCGGGAGGTTTGTACGAGCAGTACTTC. Amino acids: CASMGLAGGLYEQYF.

This clone was recorded only once. V is TRBV20-1 and J is TRBJ1-3; D uncertain. The germline V gene encodes CDR1 DFQATT and CDR2 SNEGSKA (reference sequence). The CDR3 spans 13 residues. V was clipped by 3 bases and J by 0 bases, with 6 bases between them. CDR3 in DNA: TGCAGTGCTAGTCCAGACTCTGGAAACACCATATATTTT. The encoded protein is CSASPDSGNTIYF.

V gene TRBV27 combines with J gene TRBJ2-5; D gene ambiguous. The germline gives CDR1 MNHEY, CDR2 SMNVEV (reference sequence). Trimming took 2 bases from V and 4 from J, leaving 8 bases between them. The CDR3 runs to 13 residues. In DNA form, the CDR3 reads TGTGCCAGCAGTTTAGGCCGCACAGAGACCCAGTACTTC. As protein: CASSLGRTETQYF.

The chain has TRBV27 and TRBJ1-2; 9 nucleotides line up with TRBD1. In germline, CDR1 is MNHEY, CDR2 SMNVEV (reference sequence). This CDR3 has 14 amino acids. V lost 6 bases, J lost 7 bases, and 9 bases stayed unmatched. CDR3 amino acids: CASRSWTGEVGYTF. The DNA for the CDR3 is TGTGCCAGCAGATCCTGGACAGGGGAAGTTGGCTACACCTTC.